The 24 T cell receptor beta chains below all came from one sample that was sequenced in a study of blood T cells in healthy people across ages. A J-beta primer mix and a sample-barcoded 5' primer were used in a second PCR of roughly 7 to 12 cycles. TCRdb passed the 5' RACE reads through MiXCR, listing each CDR3 protein once. The sample records hundreds of thousands of distinct CDR3 sequences, approximately 50% being singletons. Sequencing input: blood. These receptors were obtained from a woman aged 60-70 years in good health.

This clonotype was observed many times. For the CDR3, the DNA is TGCAGCGTTGACCGGCTGCAAGAGACCCAGTACTTC. It specifies CSVDRLQETQYF. V and J are TRBV29-1 and TRBJ2-5; no clear D. Germline lookup yields CDR1 SQVTM and CDR2 ANQGSEA. CDR3 size: 12 residues. The germline V and J ends were trimmed by 3 bases and 2 bases, with 7 bases remaining between them.

For the CDR3, the DNA is TGCGCCAGCAGCCCTTCGACAGGATCTTATGAAAAACTGTTTTTT. Translating gives CASSPSTGSYEKLFF. The chain joins TRBV5-1 to TRBJ1-4, with D possibly matching TRBD1 (6 bases). Trimming removed 4 bases from V and 6 bases from J, with 16 bases in between. Germline-derived CDR1 and CDR2 are SGHRS and YFSETQ. The CDR3 extends over 15 amino acids.

The sample holds a few counts of this clonotype. This chain uses TRBV4-2 with TRBJ1-2; D gene unclear. The CDR3 has 15 amino acids. Germline CDR1 and CDR2: LGHNA and YNFKEQ. Between the trimmed V and J ends, which lost 1 base and 7 bases, there was a span of 16 bases. In nucleotides, the CDR3 is TGTGCCAGCAGCCAAGGGGGTGGATTCGAGGGTGGCTACACCTTC. This gives the protein CASSQGGGFEGGYTF.

The rearrangement links TRBV2 to TRBJ2-7; D call uncertain. Germline V gene sequence: CDR1 SNHLY, CDR2 FYNNEI. This CDR3 spans 15 amino acids. Trimming left V 4 bases short and J 4 bases short, with 17 bases between. CDR3 DNA: TGTGCCAGCAGTGCCCAGAGCAGAAACCATTACGAGCAGTACTTC. Translation gives CASSAQSRNHYEQYF.

This clonotype was picked up a small number of times. The chain uses TRBV7-9 and TRBJ1-2; D remains unclear. CDR3 length equals 12 residues. Per germline, CDR1 SEHNR and CDR2 FQNEAQ (reference sequence). Deletions cut 4 bases from V and 4 bases from J, with 7 bases between. The CDR3 coding sequence is TGTGCCAGCAGCTCCGAAGGCTATGGCTACACCTTC. Residues: CASSSEGYGYTF.

V usage is TRBV5-1 and J usage is TRBJ2-5; 7 nucleotides match TRBD1. V trimming: 4 bases; J trimming: 2 bases; junction bases outside the gene matches: 5. CDR3 length: 14 amino acids. The germline CDR1 and CDR2 sequences are SGHRS and YFSETQ. In DNA form, the CDR3 reads TGCGCCAGCAGCGCTACAGGGGCGCAAGAGACCCAGTACTTC. Its translation is CASSATGAQETQYF. The full variable domain, in which reference TRBV5-1 and TRBJ2-5 provide the parts outside the CDR3, is KAGVTQTPRYLIKTRGQQVTLSCSPISGHRSVSWYQQTPGQGLQFLFEYFSETQRNKGNFPGRFSGRQFSNSRSEMNVSTLELGDSALYLCASSATGAQETQYFGPGTRLLVL.

The chain combines TRBV2 with TRBJ2-3; TRBD2 aligns across 11 bases. Germline V CDR1 and CDR2: SNHLY, FYNNEI. V shed 11 bases and J 6 bases; nucleotides not matched to a gene: 7. The CDR3 totals 13 residues. The CDR3 region is CAGSGRAIDTQYF. DNA for the CDR3: TGTGCCGGTAGCGGGAGGGCAATTGATACGCAGTATTTT.

This clonotype was seen a handful of times. CDR3 protein: CSANHPEGRLVETQYF. CDR3 nucleotide sequence: TGCAGTGCTAATCATCCGGAGGGCCGATTAGTGGAGACCCAGTACTTC. The chain is built from TRBV20-1 and TRBJ2-5, with D perhaps matching TRBD2 (6 bases). Germline values: CDR1 DFQATT, CDR2 SNEGSKA (reference sequence). The CDR3 consists of 16 residues. Trimming took off 4 bases at V and 5 bases at J, with 23 bases between the two ends.

This clonotype appeared a single time. V and J are TRBV27 and TRBJ2-7, with 12 bases matching TRBD2. Germline CDR1 MNHEY, CDR2 SMNVEV (reference sequence). With 7 bases clipped from V and 2 bases from J, the junction kept 3 bases outside the gene matches. The CDR3 sequence is 14 residues long. The CDR3 DNA sequence: TGTGCCAGCACCCCTAGCGGGAGGGCCTACGAGCAGTACTTC. Translation gives CASTPSGRAYEQYF.

This chain uses TRBV14 with TRBJ2-2; 11 bases are a match to TRBD2. V dropped 5 bases and J dropped 7; count of bases not matched to a gene: 12. Germline V CDR1 and CDR2: SGHDN, FVKESK. CDR3 length: 17 residues. CDR3 loop: CASSSRGLAGLIGELFF. In DNA, the CDR3 is TGTGCCAGCAGCAGTCGTGGACTAGCGGGTCTGATCGGGGAGCTGTTTTTT.

This sequence joins TRBV7-2 and TRBJ2-7, with TRBD2 matching over 7 bases. Germline lookup yields CDR1 SGHTA and CDR2 FQGNSA. Trimming cost V 5 bases and J 7 bases; bases outside gene matches: 20. The CDR3 loop spans 17 amino acids. For the CDR3, the DNA is TGTGCCAGCAGCCTAAGACTAGCAGTTAGCTCCGACAATGAGCAGTACTTC. Its translation: CASSLRLAVSSDNEQYF.

This clonotype was picked up a small number of times. The chain joins TRBV2 to TRBJ2-5; D not resolved. This CDR3 has 13 amino acids. Germline CDR1 SNHLY, CDR2 FYNNEI. V was shortened by 1 base and J by 6 bases, with 9 bases between the two germline ends. The CDR3 DNA is TGTGCCAGCAGTGAAGATATTAGGCAGACCCAGTACTTC. It specifies CASSEDIRQTQYF.

Worth noting for this clonotype: With a much larger clone just one base away, this may be a read error. This sequence joins TRBV2 and TRBJ1-6; D not certain. The CDR3 is 14 residues long. Germline V gene sequence: CDR1 SNHLY, CDR2 FYNNEI. CDR3 in amino acids: CASSESRSPSPPHF. Here the CDR3 DNA reads TGTGCCAGCAGTGAAAGCAGGTCCCCTTCACCCCCCCACTTT. The whole variable domain, filled in from reference TRBV2 and TRBJ1-6, reads EPEVTQTPSHQVTQMGQEVILRCVPISNHLYFYWYRQILGQKVEFLVSFYNNEISEKSEIFDDQFSVERPDGSNFTLKIRSTKLEDSAMYFCASSESRSPSPPHFGNGTRLTVT.

The chain couples TRBV28 to TRBJ2-5, with D perhaps TRBD2 (6 bases). The germline gives CDR1 MDHEN, CDR2 SYDVKM. Trimming removed 3 bases from V and 4 bases from J, with 12 bases in between. The CDR3 is made up of 14 amino acids. CDR3: CASSLSGTPETQYF. For the CDR3, the DNA is TGTGCCAGCAGTTTGTCAGGGACTCCAGAGACCCAGTACTTC.

This chain joins TRBV20-1 and TRBJ1-1; tentatively, D is TRBD1 (5 bases). The CDR3 extends over 16 amino acids. Trimming pared 6 bases from V and 0 bases from J, leaving 20 bases between. Germline V gene lookup returns CDR1 DFQATT and CDR2 SNEGSKA (reference sequence). The CDR3 reads CSALRRRGVVNTEAFF. CDR3 in DNA: TGCAGTGCCCTGCGACGACGGGGGGTGGTGAACACTGAAGCTTTCTTT.

The chain combines TRBV11-2 with TRBJ2-1; maybe TRBD2 (8 bases). CDR1 is SGHAT, CDR2 FQNNGV, per germline. The ends were cut back, 5 bases at V and 3 bases at J, with 17 bases in the middle. This CDR3 spans 16 amino acids. As DNA, the CDR3 is TGTGCCAGCAGCCGAGGGGGCGGGGGGCTCTACAATGAGCAGTTCTTC. Its translation: CASSRGGGGLYNEQFF.

This chain uses TRBV29-1 with TRBJ2-1; 11 nucleotides align to TRBD2. Gene TRBJ2-7 matches the end of the DNA better, so the J call may be wrong. This CDR3 has 14 residues. CDR1 and CDR2 from the germline V gene are SQVTM and ANQGSEA. In DNA, the CDR3 is TGCAGCGTTGTGACTAGCGGGGTCTACAATGAGCAGTACTTC. Its translation: CSVVTSGVYNEQYF.

This clonotype was recorded a few times. The rearrangement uses TRBV7-2 and TRBJ1-2, with D tentatively TRBD1 (5 bases). Between the trimmed V and J ends, which lost 1 base and 2 bases, there was a span of 11 bases. The CDR3 consists of 15 residues. Germline V gene data show CDR1 as SGHTA and CDR2 as FQGNSA. CDR3 in DNA: TGTGCCAGCAGCTTAGTGGGGGAGGGGAACTATGGCTACACCTTC. This sequence encodes CASSLVGEGNYGYTF.

The rearrangement joins TRBV20-1 to TRBJ2-4, with 10 nucleotides matching TRBD2. There are 19 residues in the CDR3. V lost 1 base to trimming and J lost 1 base; unmatched junction nucleotides: 13. The germline gives CDR1 DFQATT, CDR2 SNEGSKA (reference sequence). CDR3 residues: CSARARGLAREWAKNIQYF. DNA for the CDR3: TGCAGTGCTAGAGCGCGGGGACTAGCGAGAGAATGGGCCAAAAACATTCAGTACTTC.

The chain joins TRBV7-2 to TRBJ1-6; D uncertain. The CDR3 consists of 14 residues. The germline CDR1 and CDR2 sequences are SGHTA and FQGNSA. Trimming stripped 0 bases from V and 4 bases from J, with 4 bases between. The CDR3: CASSLAGYNSPLHF. CDR3 in DNA: TGTGCCAGCAGCTTAGCCGGGTATAATTCACCCCTCCACTTT.

This chain uses TRBV20-1 with TRBJ2-1; D gene ambiguous. V was pared by 0 bases and J by 7 bases, with 13 bases between. CDR3 length: 14 residues. Germline V gives CDR1 DFQATT, CDR2 SNEGSKA (reference sequence). CDR3 bases: TGCAGTGCTAGAGACCCGATAGGGAATAATGAGCAGTTCTTC. As protein: CSARDPIGNNEQFF.

The chain combines TRBV24-1 with TRBJ2-5; 7 bases fit TRBD2. V was pared by 4 bases and J by 5 bases, with 12 bases of the junction left unmatched. Germline V gene sequence: CDR1 KGHDR, CDR2 SFDVKD. This CDR3 spans 16 amino acids. This chain's CDR3 is CATSDPSEGGQETQYF. The CDR3 DNA reads as TGTGCCACCAGTGACCCCTCGGAGGGAGGGCAGGAGACCCAGTACTTC.

The chain uses TRBV6-2 or TRBV6-3 and TRBJ2-3; tentatively, D is TRBD2 (6 bases). CDR1 and CDR2 from the germline V gene are MNHEY and SVGEGT. The ends were cut back, 6 bases at V and 5 bases at J, with 15 bases in the middle. The CDR3 extends over 14 amino acids. Here the CDR3 DNA reads TGTGCCAGCAGGGGGCTAGCGTTTGGAGATACGCAGTATTTT. This codes for CASRGLAFGDTQYF.

The V gene is TRBV12-3 or TRBV12-4, the J gene TRBJ1-2; D call uncertain. V gave up 8 bases and J gave up 6 bases, with 16 bases separating them. The CDR3 is made up of 13 amino acids. CDR3 nucleotides: TGTGCCAGCGCTAAAAACGGGCTCAATGGCTACACCTTC. Amino acid sequence: CASAKNGLNGYTF.